The 27 T cell receptor delta chains below all came from one sample that was sequenced in a study of Vδ1+ human thymocytes. The template was reverse-transcribed extracted RNA. Pooled V-gene forward primers with one constant-region reverse primer generated the CDR3 amplicons by multiplex PCR. TCRdb re-analyzed the multiplex PCR reads via CATT. Of fewer than 30,000 delta-chain clones listed, about 7% are singletons. For these TCRs, the target antigens are not known. Study results and caveats: In the thymus, TRG and TRD repertoires looked highly polyclonal with Gaussian CDR3 lengths.

The sequencing input was Vdelta1+ gamma-delta thymocytes from the thymus. Subset given: FACS-sorted CD3+ TCRalphabeta- TCRVdelta1+ TCRVdelta2- thymocytes. Receptors originate from a girl under three years old who had congenital heart surgery.

The genes are TRDV1 and TRDJ1, with TRDD3 matching over 8 bases. The V and J ends lost 1 base and 0 bases, in that order; junction bases with no gene match: 10. The V gene's germline CDR1 is TSWWSYY and CDR2 QGS. CDR3 length equals 18 residues. CDR3 bases: TGTGCTCTTGGGGAACCGGGCAAACTGGGGGCTTACACCGATAAACTCATCTTT. It codes for CALGEPGKLGAYTDKLIF.

About this clone itself: The DNA is omitted, as the CDR3 cannot be located on it reliably, and the CDR3 follows TCRdb's listing. The V gene call reads TRDV1; no J gene was called; the listed D gene, TRDD3, was not tested against the DNA. The germline CDR1 and CDR2 sequences are TSWWSYY and QGS. The CDR3 adds up to 20 amino acids, both ends counted. The CDR3 loop is CALGEVWEWGILMYTDKLIF.

This clone was counted only a few times. The genes are TRDV1 and TRDJ1; 9 positions match TRDD3. V was pared by 0 bases and J by 0 bases, with 20 bases of the junction left unmatched. The germline V gene encodes CDR1 TSWWSYY and CDR2 QGS. There are 22 residues in the CDR3. The CDR3 DNA reads TGTGCTCTTGGGGAACTTGTCCCTCCAGCCCCTACTGGGGGAGACTACACCGATAAACTCATCTTT. It encodes CALGELVPPAPTGGDYTDKLIF.

This chain links TRDV1 with TRDJ1; weak D call: TRDD3 (6 bases). The length of the CDR3 is 17 residues. Trimming removed 2 bases from V and 4 bases from J, with 20 bases in between. Looked up from germline, CDR1 is TSWWSYY and CDR2 is QGS. CDR3 loop: CALGEFEKIVGVDKLIF. CDR3 DNA: TGTGCTCTTGGGGAATTTGAGAAGATCGTGGGGGTCGATAAACTCATCTTT.

The V and J genes are TRDV1 and TRDJ1, with TRDD3 identical over 9 bases. CDR1 and CDR2 (germline): TSWWSYY, QGS. J gave up 0 bases and V 3 bases, and 17 bases lay outside the gene matches. CDR3 length: 20 amino acids. CDR3: CALGDTTSRWGIKYTDKLIF. The CDR3, as DNA: TGTGCTCTTGGGGACACTACCTCCCGCTGGGGGATCAAGTACACCGATAAACTCATCTTT.

V is TRDV1 and J is TRDJ1; TRDD3 agrees at 12 bases. The J gene, left out of TCRdb, was set here by checking the DNA against germline. The germline gives CDR1 TSWWSYY, CDR2 QGS. This CDR3 spans 21 amino acids. V lost 11 bases, J lost 1 base, and 26 bases stayed unmatched. The CDR3 loop reads CAITSRPSWHWGIQRTDKLIF. DNA for the CDR3: TGTGCTATCACAAGCAGGCCTTCCTGGCACTGGGGGATACAGCGCACCGATAAACTCATCTTT.

This clone has only a few counts. The chain joins TRDV1 to TRDJ1, with 12 bases that match TRDD3. The length of the CDR3 is 23 residues. Germline V CDR1 and CDR2: TSWWSYY, QGS. Losses at the gene ends were 0 bases for V and 1 base for J; bases not matched to a gene: 21. The chain's CDR3 is CALGELAPPLTGGYPLGTDKLIF. The CDR3 bases are TGTGCTCTTGGGGAACTGGCTCCCCCTCTTACTGGGGGATACCCTCTTGGCACCGATAAACTCATCTTT.

This clone appeared a few times. The rearrangement links TRDV1 to TRDJ1, with D perhaps matching TRDD3 (5 bases). CDR1 and CDR2 from the germline V gene are TSWWSYY and QGS. With 0 bases removed from V and 4 bases from J, the gap between germline ends came to 21 bases. The CDR3 is 18 amino acids. This CDR3 is CALGELGVDAGTGDKLIF. The CDR3 DNA follows: TGTGCTCTTGGGGAACTAGGGGTAGACGCTGGGACGGGCGATAAACTCATCTTT.

The chain links TRDV1 to TRDJ1; TRDD3 matches 9 bases. The germline V gene encodes CDR1 TSWWSYY and CDR2 QGS. Unmatched junction bases numbered 25, after V lost 1 base and J lost 4 bases. The CDR3 covers 22 residues. CDR3 bases: TGTGCTCTTGGGGAACCCTCCTACCCATCTGACTTAGGGGATACGCGTGGCGATAAACTCATCTTT. Translation: CALGEPSYPSDLGDTRGDKLIF.

The chain links TRDV1 to TRDJ1, with TRDD3 matching over 10 bases. Per the germline V gene, CDR1 is TSWWSYY and CDR2 is QGS. Unmatched junction bases numbered 18, after V lost 2 bases and J lost 3 bases. There are 20 residues in the CDR3. The chain's CDR3 is CALGEYFPPYWGIHPDKLIF. The CDR3, as DNA: TGTGCTCTTGGGGAATACTTTCCCCCGTACTGGGGGATCCATCCCGATAAACTCATCTTT.

The chain is built from TRDV1 and TRDJ1; 10 nucleotides match TRDD3. TCRdb gives no J gene; it was assigned here by matching the DNA to germline. After removal of 4 bases from V and 0 bases from J, the junction contained 23 bases not matched to a gene. Germline V CDR1 and CDR2: TSWWSYY, QGS. The CDR3 runs 22 residues. Here the CDR3 reads CALGAQVIPRPLTGGYTDKLIF. The DNA for the CDR3 is TGTGCTCTTGGGGCCCAAGTAATTCCTAGGCCACTAACTGGGGGATACACCGATAAACTCATCTTT.

This clone was recorded a few times. The genes are TRDV1 and TRDJ1; tentatively, D is TRDD3 (5 bases). Germline V CDR1 and CDR2: TSWWSYY, QGS. The V end lost 2 bases, the J end lost 6 bases, and 10 bases lay between the germline ends. This CDR3 spans 13 amino acids. The CDR3 loop reads CALGEELGNKLIF. DNA for the CDR3: TGTGCTCTTGGGGAAGAGCTGGGTAATAAACTCATCTTT.

Only a few counts were recorded for this clone. V usage is TRDV1 and J usage is TRDJ1; 10 nucleotides match TRDD3. This CDR3 spans 18 amino acids. CDR1 is TSWWSYY and CDR2 is QGS in the germline V gene. The V and J ends lost 0 bases and 0 bases, in that order; junction bases with no gene match: 7. CDR3 sequence reads: CALGELIPTGGYTDKLIF. The CDR3 DNA sequence: TGTGCTCTTGGGGAACTAATCCCGACTGGGGGATACACCGATAAACTCATCTTT.

This clone turned up a few times. The chain combines TRDV1 with TRDJ1; 12 bases fit TRDD3. Germline V gene data show CDR1 as TSWWSYY and CDR2 as QGS. The CDR3 totals 22 residues. Unmatched junction bases numbered 22, after V lost 2 bases and J lost 3 bases. DNA for the CDR3: TGTGCTCTTGGGGAAGACCGCCACGGCTACGCTGGGGGATACGGGGGGGCCGATAAACTCATCTTT. Encoded protein: CALGEDRHGYAGGYGGADKLIF.

This clone showed up just a few times. V gene TRDV1 combines with J gene TRDJ3; 8 nucleotides match TRDD3. Germline V gene data show CDR1 as TSWWSYY and CDR2 as QGS. V was pared by 1 base and J by 0 bases, with 11 bases of the junction left unmatched. The CDR3 spans 21 residues. The CDR3 DNA follows: TGTGCTCTTGGGGAACAGCCATACTGGGGGCTCATCTCCTGGGACACCCGACAGATGTTTTTC. Protein sequence: CALGEQPYWGLISWDTRQMFF.

Worth noting for this clone: This clone may be a read error of a much larger clone one base away. The J gene is TRDJ1, the V gene TRDV2; 9 nucleotides align to TRDD3. Germline V CDR1 and CDR2: GEAIGNYY, EKD. The CDR3 contains 16 residues. The DNA for the CDR3 is TGTGCCTGTGACCCCACTGGGGGACCGTACACCGGTAAACTCATCTTT. This sequence encodes CACDPTGGPYTGKLIF.

This chain links TRDV1 with TRDJ1; 9 bases are shared with TRDD2. Germline V gives CDR1 TSWWSYY, CDR2 QGS. This CDR3 comprises 20 residues. V lost 3 bases to trimming and J lost 0 bases; unmatched junction nucleotides: 17. In DNA, the CDR3 is TGTGCTCTTGGGGAGCCCCCCCCCTTCCTACGGTGGGGGGACACCGATAAACTCATCTTT. As protein: CALGEPPPFLRWGDTDKLIF.

This clone was detected only a few times. The chain combines TRDV1 with TRDJ1, with 8 nucleotides matching TRDD2. This CDR3 is built from 18 residues. The V gene end was trimmed by 4 bases and the J gene end by 3 bases; junction bases not matched to a gene: 16. From germline, CDR1 is TSWWSYY and CDR2 QGS. DNA of the CDR3: TGTGCTCTTGGGGTAGGGCTTCCTACGGTCCTTAGGTCCGATAAACTCATCTTT. This encodes CALGVGLPTVLRSDKLIF.

This clone has just a few counts. V usage is TRDV1 and J usage is TRDJ1, with 7 nucleotides matching TRDD3. The V gene's germline CDR1 is TSWWSYY and CDR2 QGS. Trimming took 2 bases from V and 4 from J; bases not matched to a gene: 10. The CDR3 contains 16 residues. The chain's CDR3 is CALGEVYWGGVDKLIF. Written as DNA, the CDR3 is TGTGCTCTTGGGGAAGTCTACTGGGGTGGGGTCGATAAACTCATCTTT.

This clone appeared a few times. The V and J genes are TRDV1 and TRDJ1; D tentatively fits TRDD2 or TRDD3 (8 bases each). V lost 4 bases and J 0 bases, leaving 33 bases between the germline ends. From germline, CDR1 is TSWWSYY and CDR2 QGS. The CDR3 is 22 residues long. CDR3 region: CALGAQRPSYRDTRSDTDKLIF. The CDR3 nucleotides are TGTGCTCTTGGGGCCCAAAGGCCTTCCTATAGGGATACGCGATCGGACACCGATAAACTCATCTTT.

This clone was found a few times. With a much larger clone just one base away, this may be a read error. The sample carries other DNA sequences with the same CDR3. The rearrangement links TRDV2 to TRDJ1; 9 nucleotides match TRDD3. This CDR3 contains 20 residues. The V segment lost 0 bases and the J segment 3 bases; nucleotides outside the gene matches: 19. Germline V CDR1 and CDR2: GEAIGNYY, EKD. For the CDR3, the DNA is TGTGCCTGTGACACCTCCAAATTCCTATGCCGGGGGATACTTGCCGATAAACTCATCTTT. It translates to CACDTSKFLCRGILADKLIF.

The chain recombines TRDV1 with TRDJ1; 9 nucleotides line up with TRDD2. This CDR3 comprises 19 residues. V was pared by 3 bases and J by 3 bases, with 17 bases of the junction left unmatched. Per germline, CDR1 TSWWSYY and CDR2 QGS. CDR3 protein: CALGDGSLPTVLGSDKLIF. DNA of the CDR3: TGTGCTCTTGGGGACGGCAGCCTTCCTACGGTACTGGGGTCCGATAAACTCATCTTT.

As concerns this clone: The junction does not match germline at one end; this may be a read error. The chain combines TRDV1 with TRDJ1, with TRDD3 matching over 12 bases. CDR3 length: 21 amino acids. In germline, CDR1 is TSWWSYY, CDR2 QGS. The CDR3 protein is CALGVSSYHIYPLGDTLSLTF. The DNA of the CDR3 is TGTGCTCTTGGGGTTTCTTCCTACCACATTTACCCACTGGGGGATACTCTATCCCTGACCTTT.

This clone is classed as medium-sized (0.01 to 0.1%). At one of its ends the junction is not consistent with the germline gene, which may arise from a read error. Other DNA variants within this sample encode the same CDR3. J is TRDJ1 and V is TRAV29/DV5, with 10 bases matching TRDD3. There are 18 residues in the CDR3. Germline V lookup: CDR1 NSMFDY, CDR2 ISSIKDK. For the CDR3, the DNA is TGTGCGGCAAGCGCTCCTACCCAAGAACTGGGGGATACCGATAAACTCATCTTT. Amino acid sequence: CAASAPTQELGDTDKLIF. The full variable domain, in which reference TRAV29/DV5 and TRDJ1 provide the parts outside the CDR3, is DQQVKQNSPSLSVQEGRISILNCDYTNSMFDYFLWYKKYPAEGPTFLISISSIKDKNEDGRFTVFLNKSAKHLSLHIVPSQPGDSAVYFCAASAPTQELGDTDKLIFGKGTRVTVEP.

This clone was detected only a few times. The chain uses TRDV1 and TRDJ1; 8 bases match TRDD3. The germline V gene has CDR1 TSWWSYY and CDR2 QGS. V lost 2 bases, J lost 8 bases, and 7 bases stayed unmatched. The CDR3 sequence is 14 residues long. This CDR3 is CALGEGRGYLKLIF. The CDR3 DNA sequence: TGTGCTCTTGGGGAAGGAAGGGGATACCTAAAACTCATCTTT.

The chain recombines TRDV1 with TRDJ1; D might be TRDD2 (6 bases). In germline, CDR1 is TSWWSYY, CDR2 QGS. There are 16 residues in the CDR3. Trimming pared 4 bases from V and 0 bases from J, leaving 15 bases between. This chain's CDR3 is CALGADFLSYTDKLIF. CDR3 DNA sequence: TGTGCTCTTGGGGCCGACTTCCTTTCTTACACCGATAAACTCATCTTT.

The rearrangement links TRDV1 to TRDJ1; TRDD3 agrees at 11 bases. V was pared by 4 bases and J by 0 bases, with 7 bases of the junction left unmatched. CDR3 length: 17 residues. CDR1 is TSWWSYY and CDR2 is QGS in the germline V gene. The CDR3 is CALGADWGISYTDKLIF. The CDR3 bases are TGTGCTCTTGGGGCCGACTGGGGGATATCCTACACCGATAAACTCATCTTT.